Listed below are T cell receptor beta chains from one sample, sequenced in a study of cytomegalovirus exposure and HLA in healthy donors. Assay used: immunoSEQ multiplex PCR; TCRdb lists only in-frame clones, some missing. The repertoire holds about 120,000 clones, 65% to 90% seen once, with 2% to 2.5% in the top ten. Sequencing was performed on PBMCs. These TCRs come from a woman aged 40 to 50 in good health and CMV-seronegative. CDR3s include the opening cysteine and the closing phenylalanine or tryptophan. Fields, in order: J gene, D gene, clone size, V gene, CDR3 DNA, CDR3 protein. A D gene is named only where the DNA matches it firmly. Size is stated for part of the rows, as once, few or many counts, or as a class when the clone is expanded.

TRBJ2-1,TRBD2,.,TRBV6-5,TGTGCCAGCAGTTATATCCGGGGGGGCAACAATGAGCAGTTCTTC,CASSYIRGGNNEQFF
TRBJ1-2,TRBD1,few,TRBV4-1,TGCGCCAGCAGCAAGACAGGGGGTGAATATGGCTACACCTTC,CASSKTGGEYGYTF
TRBJ1-3,.,.,TRBV4-2,TGTGCCAGCAGCCAAGCGTCAGGGTCAGGAAACACCATATATTTT,CASSQASGSGNTIYF
TRBJ2-2,TRBD2,.,TRBV30,TGTGCCTGGAGTGTAAGCGGGGGGGTATCCGGGGAGCTGTTTTTT,CAWSVSGGVSGELFF
TRBJ2-1,TRBD2,.,TRBV4-1,TGCGCCAGCAGCCAAGACCTGAGCGGGATTCTGGACAATGAGCAGTTCTTC,CASSQDLSGILDNEQFF
TRBJ2-5,.,.,TRBV5-4,TGTGCCAGCAGCTATTCGGAGACCCAGTACTTC,CASSYSETQYF
TRBJ2-2,.,few,TRBV5-4,TGTGCCAGCAGCATACAGGGACTACAGGTCGGGGAGCTGTTTTTT,CASSIQGLQVGELFF
TRBJ1-6,.,few,TRBV19,TGTGCCAGTAGTTTAGGGACGGGGAGACCCCTCCACTTT,CASSLGTGRPLHF
TRBJ2-1,TRBD2,.,TRBV10-3,TGTGCCATCAGTGGGGGCGAGGGACTAGCGGACTACAATGAGCAGTTCTTC,CAISGGEGLADYNEQFF
TRBJ1-5,TRBD1,.,TRBV6-1,TGTGCCAGCAGTCAAGGGGGCGGTCAGCCCCAGCATTTT,CASSQGGGQPQHF
TRBJ2-7,TRBD1,.,TRBV5-1,TGCGCCAGCAGCCCGAGGACAGGGCCCTACGAGCAGTACTTC,CASSPRTGPYEQYF
TRBJ1-1,TRBD1,few,TRBV5-6,TGTGCCAGCAGCTTGGTCGGGACAGGGGGCACTGAAGCTTTCTTT,CASSLVGTGGTEAFF
TRBJ1-1,.,.,TRBV5-4,TGTGCCAGCAGCACACCGAACACTGAAGCTTTCTTT,CASSTPNTEAFF
TRBJ2-3,TRBD1,.,TRBV6-6,TGTGCCAGCAGTCCTTTGGGACAGGTGAACACAGATACGCAGTATTTT,CASSPLGQVNTDTQYF
TRBJ1-2,.,.,TRBV2,TGTGCCAGCAGTGAATCGGGCAGGGTAAATAGCTACACCTTC,CASSESGRVNSYTF
TRBJ1-1,TRBD1,.,TRBV6-5,TGTGCCAGCAGCCAGGGACAGGGGGTTTACACTGAAGCTTTCTTT,CASSQGQGVYTEAFF
TRBJ1-1,TRBD1,.,TRBV4-2,TGTGCCAGCAGCCAAGAGCTCGCGACAGGGTTTAACACTGAAGCTTTCTTT,CASSQELATGFNTEAFF
TRBJ2-3,TRBD2,.,TRBV6-1,TGTGCCAGCGTATCTAGCGGGGGGTCCGGAGGTACGCAGTATTTT,CASVSSGGSGGTQYF
TRBJ2-7,TRBD2,.,TRBV7-2,TGTGCCAGCAGCCCTGAACTAGCGGGAACTTACGAGCAGTACTTC,CASSPELAGTYEQYF
TRBJ2-7,TRBD1,.,TRBV7-3,TGTGCCAGCAGCACGGTTCCGGGACAGGCCTACGAGCAGTACTTC,CASSTVPGQAYEQYF
TRBJ2-7,TRBD1,.,TRBV7-6,TGTGCCAGCAGCTTACTTGGGACAGGGGGCTACGAGCAGTACTTC,CASSLLGTGGYEQYF
TRBJ1-4,.,.,TRBV6-1,TGTGCCAGCAACAGGGCGATTGGAGAAAAACTGTTTTTT,CASNRAIGEKLFF
TRBJ1-2,TRBD1,few,TRBV25-1,TGTGCCAGCAGTGCGGACAGGGAGGTGGGGGCCTATGGCTACACCTTC,CASSADREVGAYGYTF
TRBJ2-5,TRBD1,.,TRBV9,TGTGCCAGCAGCCGTGGACAGGGACTTCCTCAAGAGACCCAGTACTTC,CASSRGQGLPQETQYF
TRBJ2-7,TRBD1,.,TRBV27,TGTGCCAGCAGTTTGGCGGGGGACAGGGTCGGCGAGCAGTACTTC,CASSLAGDRVGEQYF